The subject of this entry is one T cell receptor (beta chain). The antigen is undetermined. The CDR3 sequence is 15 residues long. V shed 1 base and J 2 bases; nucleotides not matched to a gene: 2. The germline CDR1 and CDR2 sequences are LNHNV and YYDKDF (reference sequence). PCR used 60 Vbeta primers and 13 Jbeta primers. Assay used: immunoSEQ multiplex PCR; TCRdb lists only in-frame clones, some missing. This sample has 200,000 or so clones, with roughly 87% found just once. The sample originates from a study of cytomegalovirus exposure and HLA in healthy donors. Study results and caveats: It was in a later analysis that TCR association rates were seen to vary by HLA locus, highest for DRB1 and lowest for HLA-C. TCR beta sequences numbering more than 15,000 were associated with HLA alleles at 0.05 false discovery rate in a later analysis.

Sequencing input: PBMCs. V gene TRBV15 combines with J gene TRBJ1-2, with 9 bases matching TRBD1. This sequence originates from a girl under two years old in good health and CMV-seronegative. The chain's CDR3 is CATSRGQGGNYGYTF. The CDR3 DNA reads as TGTGCCACCAGCAGAGGACAGGGGGGGAACTATGGCTACACCTTC. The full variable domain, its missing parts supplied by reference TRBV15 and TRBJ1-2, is DAMVIQNPRYQVTQFGKPVTLSCSQTLNHNVMYWYQQKSSQAPKLLFHYYDKDFNNEADTPDNFQSRRPNTSFCFLDIRSPGLGDTAMYLCATSRGQGGNYGYTFGSGTRLTVV.